This is a list of T cell receptor beta chains from one sample in a study of T cell responses to AZD1222 COVID-19 vaccine. Measured with immunoSEQ multiplex PCR; TCRdb has only the in-frame clones, and not every one. The data show about 76,000 clones, with around three quarters seen just once and 25% to 30% held by the top ten. Specimen: peripheral blood, collected 28 days after the second dose of the MenACWY control vaccine. These receptors all stem from an adult who received the MenACWY meningococcal vaccine as a control. CDR3s leave out the opening cysteine and the closing phenylalanine or tryptophan. Fields, in order: CDR3 protein, J gene, V gene, D gene. The D gene is left open where the match is weak.

ASTGARVGTTQY | TRBJ2-3 | TRBV30 | -
ASSVQGWDGYT | TRBJ1-2 | TRBV7-9 | TRBD1
ASSPTGDYEQY | TRBJ2-7 | TRBV6-5 | TRBD1
ASSLQGLAANTGELF | TRBJ2-2 | TRBV5-6 | -
ASSGGGGLNNEQF | TRBJ2-1 | TRBV7-2 | -
ASSIASRNEQY | TRBJ2-7 | TRBV19 | -
ASSIPGLVGKNIQY | TRBJ2-4 | TRBV19 | -
ASRGSVTNTEAF | TRBJ1-1 | TRBV2 | -
ASSRTRKAYEQY | TRBJ2-7 | TRBV5-6 | TRBD2
ASSPLDSPYEQY | TRBJ2-7 | TRBV18 | -
ASSGGLAGLHTQY | TRBJ2-3 | TRBV9 | TRBD2
ASSPLAGVTDTQY | TRBJ2-3 | TRBV7-9 | TRBD2
ASRGLNNEQF | TRBJ2-1 | TRBV5-1 | -
ASSGGGRRNTEAF | TRBJ1-1 | TRBV5-1 | -
ASSDGEATRNQPQH | TRBJ1-5 | TRBV2 | -
AWSGPGGRAGDTQY | TRBJ2-3 | TRBV30 | -
ARKMSPPDYGYT | TRBJ1-2 | TRBV5-1 | -
ASSYRSSQGTGVGSQQF | TRBJ2-1 | TRBV5-1 | TRBD1
ASSYAPTSTDTQY | TRBJ2-3 | TRBV6-6 | -
ASSEVWTGVFSYEQY | TRBJ2-7 | TRBV6-1 | TRBD1
ASSPRGSNQPQH | TRBJ1-5 | TRBV19 | -
ASSQVGQGRAYEQY | TRBJ2-7 | TRBV3-1/TRBV3-2 | TRBD1
ASSLVQGNTEAF | TRBJ1-1 | TRBV13 | -
ASSGDRFQETQY | TRBJ2-5 | TRBV3-1/TRBV3-2 | TRBD1
ASSSKVGTAGANVLT | TRBJ2-6 | TRBV5-4 | TRBD1